The 7 T cell receptor beta chains presented below share a single source sample, sequenced in a study of cytomegalovirus exposure and HLA in healthy donors. The PCR used 60 Vbeta and 13 Jbeta primers. The assay was immunoSEQ multiplex PCR, and TCRdb's table has in-frame clones only and misses some. This sample yields 110,000 to 150,000 clones, of which less than 85% are seen a single time; 8.8% belongs to the top ten. Sample: PBMCs. Receptors originate from a woman aged 45-65 years in good health and CMV-seropositive.

The V and J genes are TRBV7-9 and TRBJ1-1; D is unresolved. V was shortened by 5 bases and J by 5 bases, with 15 bases between the two germline ends. The germline V gene encodes CDR1 SEHNR and CDR2 FQNEAQ (reference sequence). The CDR3 runs to 14 residues. CDR3 in DNA: TGTGCCAGCAGCCCGCAATCGGGTGGAACTGAAGCTTTCTTT. It is translated as CASSPQSGGTEAFF.

The genes are TRBV29-1 and TRBJ1-2, with TRBD1 identical over 12 bases. The CDR3 length is 14 residues. J lost 9 bases, V lost 6 bases, and 11 bases had no gene match. The V gene's germline CDR1 is SQVTM and CDR2 ANQGSEA. CDR3: CSVRDRGRPLSYTF. CDR3 nucleotides: TGCAGCGTGAGGGACAGGGGGCGTCCCTTGAGCTACACCTTC.

This clone appeared once. The chain recombines TRBV5-1 with TRBJ2-1; perhaps TRBD2 as D (5 bases). Germline V gene lookup returns CDR1 SGHRS and CDR2 YFSETQ. The V end was cut by 0 bases, the J end by 4 bases, with 11 bases between. There are 15 residues in the CDR3. In DNA form, the CDR3 reads TGCGCCAGCAGCTTGGCGGTAGCGCAATACAATGAGCAGTTCTTC. The encoded protein is CASSLAVAQYNEQFF.

J is TRBJ1-5 and V is TRBV5-1; TRBD1 matches at 7 bases. CDR1 and CDR2 (germline): SGHRS, YFSETQ. The trim removed 4 bases at V and 4 bases at J, leaving 11 bases unmatched. The CDR3 runs 16 residues. CDR3: CASSLNAQGGNQPQHF. DNA for the CDR3: TGCGCCAGCAGCCTCAATGCCCAGGGGGGAAATCAGCCCCAGCATTTT. The full variable domain, rest sourced from reference TRBV5-1 and TRBJ1-5, is KAGVTQTPRYLIKTRGQQVTLSCSPISGHRSVSWYQQTPGQGLQFLFEYFSETQRNKGNFPGRFSGRQFSNSRSEMNVSTLELGDSALYLCASSLNAQGGNQPQHFGDGTRLSIL.

This chain uses TRBV12-5 with TRBJ2-2, with D unclear. V was pared by 2 bases and J by 4 bases, with 20 bases between. Germline V gene data show CDR1 as LGHNT and CDR2 as FRNRAP. There are 18 residues in the CDR3. The CDR3 region is CASGLHGDPGRSTGELFF. The DNA of the CDR3 is TGTGCTAGTGGTTTGCATGGAGACCCGGGTCGGTCCACCGGGGAGCTGTTTTTT.

This chain's CDR3 is CASSLTGLAGVDSYNEQFF. Written as DNA, the CDR3 is TGTGCCAGCAGCCTTACCGGACTAGCGGGTGTGGACTCCTACAATGAGCAGTTCTTC. The rearrangement links TRBV5-4 to TRBJ2-1, with TRBD2 matching 11 bases. The trim removed 4 bases at V and 0 bases at J, leaving 12 bases unmatched. This CDR3 comprises 19 residues. The germline gives CDR1 SGHNT, CDR2 YYREEE (reference sequence).

The chain couples TRBV5-4 to TRBJ1-2; 9 bases agree with TRBD1. The CDR3 has 15 amino acids. CDR1 and CDR2 (germline): SGHNT, YYREEE (reference sequence). Germline trimming cut 0 bases from V and 6 bases from J; bases unmatched to any gene: 6. CDR3 DNA sequence: TGTGCCAGCAGCTTGGACAGGGGGCCATGGGATGGCTACACCTTC. This sequence encodes CASSLDRGPWDGYTF.